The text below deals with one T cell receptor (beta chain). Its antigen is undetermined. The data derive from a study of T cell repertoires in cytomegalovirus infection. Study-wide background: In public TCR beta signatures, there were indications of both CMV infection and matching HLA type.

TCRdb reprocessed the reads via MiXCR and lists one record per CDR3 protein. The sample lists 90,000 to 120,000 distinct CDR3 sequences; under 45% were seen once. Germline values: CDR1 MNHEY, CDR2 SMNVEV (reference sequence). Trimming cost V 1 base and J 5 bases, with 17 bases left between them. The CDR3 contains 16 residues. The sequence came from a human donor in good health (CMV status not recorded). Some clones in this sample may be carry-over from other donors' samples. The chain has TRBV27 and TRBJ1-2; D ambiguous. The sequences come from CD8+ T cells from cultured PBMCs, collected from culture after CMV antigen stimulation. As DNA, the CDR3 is TGTGCCAGCAGTTTATGGTCAGGCAGTACTGTATATGGCTACACCTTC. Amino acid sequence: CASSLWSGSTVYGYTF.